This TCR beta chain emerged from a study of cytomegalovirus exposure and HLA in healthy donors. Sequenced by immunoSEQ multiplex PCR; TCRdb stores in-frame clones only, minus some. The data show some 200,000 clones, just over 90% seen once. The germline V gene encodes CDR1 MGHDK and CDR2 SYGVNS. The V and J ends lost 2 bases and 5 bases respectively, with 4 bases between them. There are 12 residues in the CDR3. This receptor was obtained from a woman aged 18-29 years in good health and CMV-seronegative. This chain connects TRBV25-1 to TRBJ2-1; D unresolved. Sequenced input: PBMCs. For the CDR3, the DNA is TGTGCCAGCAGTGAAGGGCACAATGAGCAGTTCTTC. This translates into CASSEGHNEQFF.